This TCR beta chain was identified in a study of cytomegalovirus exposure and HLA in healthy donors. Study-level results: For cytomegalovirus status, the classifier reportedly gave diagnoses with high specificity and sensitivity. Rarity held for most TCR sequences, but there were some public TCRs that occurred in many donors. In a later analysis, an Asian-associated ancestry cluster reportedly showed fewer N-insertions than the roughly 730-donor mean.

V shed 5 bases, J shed 4 bases, and the junction held 10 bases outside the gene matches. Germline CDR1 is SGHTA and CDR2 is FQGNSA. This CDR3 spans 15 amino acids. Every donor was a healthy person donating bone marrow. The study ran its PCR with 60 Vbeta and 13 Jbeta primers. Repertoires were generated with immunoSEQ multiplex PCR, while TCRdb's copy carries only in-frame clones and drops some. In the table there are around 150,000 clones, 76% of which are singletons. Concerning this clone: Its antigen remains unidentified.

Specimen: PBMCs. V usage is TRBV7-2 and J usage is TRBJ1-2, with 7 bases aligning to TRBD1. This sequence originates from a male donor in good health and CMV-seronegative. CDR3 in DNA: TGTGCCAGCAGCCTCTCTCAGGGGGACAGCTATGGCTACACCTTC. It translates to CASSLSQGDSYGYTF.